This T cell receptor (beta chain) was sequenced in a study of blood T cell repertoires in COVID-19. Study at large: T cells, B-cell-depleted T cells, or PBMCs supplied cDNA or gDNA.

This CDR3 spans 16 amino acids. V was shortened by 6 bases and J by 0 bases, with 17 bases between the two germline ends. The germline CDR1 and CDR2 sequences are LNHDA and SQIVND (reference sequence). As originally analysed: Reference gene primer amplification gave nucleated cell count estimates. The assay was immunoSEQ multiplex PCR, and TCRdb's table has in-frame clones only and misses some. V, J and clone size derive from that table, while D and trimming were established from the DNA sequence. The sample has some 94,000 clones; about 71% are singletons. This TCR was sampled from a woman aged 55-69 years in a cohort sampled during active or convalescent COVID-19. V and J are TRBV19 and TRBJ1-1, with a weak D call TRBD1 (6 bases). Specimen: peripheral blood. The CDR3 DNA is TGTGCCAGTAGCCGCCAGAGGGGGGGAATGAACACTGAAGCTTTCTTT. This gives the protein CASSRQRGGMNTEAFF.